The 13 T cell receptor beta chains below come from one sample, sequenced in a study of cytomegalovirus exposure and HLA in healthy donors. It was with 60 Vbeta and 13 Jbeta primers that the PCR ran. The table came from immunoSEQ multiplex PCR; TCRdb's copy has only in-frame clones and leaves some out. This table has around 92,000 clones, around 86% appearing once. Sequences were obtained from PBMCs. These receptors all come from a female donor in good health and CMV-seropositive.

This clone was recorded only once. This chain connects TRBV5-4 to TRBJ2-3; D is uncertain. From germline, CDR1 is SGHNT and CDR2 YYREEE (reference sequence). Trimming cost V 0 bases and J 0 bases, with 11 bases left between them. This CDR3 comprises 16 residues. CDR3 region: CASSLAKKRSTDTQYF. The DNA for the CDR3 is TGTGCCAGCAGCTTGGCCAAGAAGCGAAGCACAGATACGCAGTATTTT.

J is TRBJ1-2 and V is TRBV19; no definite D call. The germline V gene encodes CDR1 LNHDA and CDR2 SQIVND (reference sequence). V dropped 5 bases and J dropped 1 base, with 17 bases sitting between them. This CDR3 has 16 amino acids. The CDR3 is CASSSRINFLNYGYTF. DNA for the CDR3: TGTGCCAGTAGTTCGCGAATTAACTTCCTTAACTATGGCTACACCTTC.

The CDR3 region has the DNA TGTGCCAGCAGGCCAACAGGGGGCACTGAAGCTTTCTTT. Its translation: CASRPTGGTEAFF. The chain recombines TRBV7-9 with TRBJ1-1; 8 bases map to TRBD1. V lost 6 bases, J lost 4 bases, and 4 bases stayed unmatched. CDR1 is SEHNR, CDR2 FQNEAQ, per germline (reference sequence). The CDR3 runs 13 residues.

This clone was seen a handful of times. The rearrangement links TRBV18 to TRBJ2-3; possible D gene TRBD1, 5 bases. V lost 0 bases, J lost 6 bases, and 10 bases lay in between. The CDR3 totals 14 residues. The germline V gene encodes CDR1 KGHSH and CDR2 LQKENI. Written as DNA, the CDR3 is TGTGCCAGCTCACCACCGACAGTGAGGGATACGCAGTATTTT. The encoded protein is CASSPPTVRDTQYF.

The chain uses TRBV6-1 and TRBJ2-7; the match to TRBD1 covers 11 bases. The germline gives CDR1 MNHNS, CDR2 SASEGT. The CDR3 sequence is 14 residues long. Trimming removed 7 bases from V and 2 bases from J; junction bases left unmatched: 4. The CDR3 is CASTGTGGAYEQYF. Here the CDR3 DNA reads TGTGCCAGCACCGGGACAGGGGGAGCCTACGAGCAGTACTTC.

The rearrangement uses TRBV7-7 and TRBJ1-1; a possible D gene is TRBD1 (5 bases). V gave up 1 base and J gave up 4 bases, with 19 bases separating them. The CDR3 extends over 17 amino acids. Germline CDR1 and CDR2: SSHAT and FNYEAQ (reference sequence). CDR3 amino acids: CASSLEGIGGEGTEAFF. The CDR3 DNA reads as TGTGCCAGCAGCTTAGAAGGGATTGGGGGGGAAGGCACTGAAGCTTTCTTT.

V usage is TRBV12-5 and J usage is TRBJ1-6; 7 bases fit TRBD1. V was clipped by 1 base and J by 2 bases; unmatched bases: 2. CDR1 is LGHNT, CDR2 FRNRAP, per germline. The CDR3 runs 16 residues. CDR3 region: CASGLEQGPYNSPLHF. CDR3 DNA sequence: TGTGCTAGTGGTTTGGAACAGGGGCCCTATAATTCACCCCTCCACTTT. Drawing the rest from reference TRBV12-5 and TRBJ1-6, the complete variable domain is DARVTQTPRHKVTEMGQEVTMRCQPILGHNTVFWYRQTMMQGLELLAYFRNRAPLDDSGMPKDRFSAEMPDATLATLKIQPSEPRDSAVYFCASGLEQGPYNSPLHFGNGTRLTVT.

The chain combines TRBV5-1 with TRBJ2-7; TRBD2 might be the D (5 bases). CDR1 SGHRS and CDR2 YFSETQ come from the germline V gene. Trimming stripped 5 bases from V and 8 bases from J, with 17 bases between. The CDR3 contains 13 residues. This chain's CDR3 is CASSASEVNQQYF. CDR3 coding DNA: TGCGCCAGCAGTGCCTCGGAGGTGAATCAGCAGTACTTC.

On this clone: No DNA is shown, since the ends of the CDR3 on it are uncertain; the CDR3 is the one TCRdb lists. The V gene is TRBV5-1, the J gene TRBJ2-1; the DNA was not compared with TRBD2, the D call given in the table. The CDR3 has 15 amino acids, counting both end residues. Per the germline V gene, CDR1 is SGHRS and CDR2 is YFSETQ. The CDR3 reads CASSLERGHFGEQFF.

The CDR3 bases are TGTGCCAGTAGTATCCTCCGACTAGCGGGAGGACCTGGAGAGCAGTACTTC. It is translated as CASSILRLAGGPGEQYF. The V call is TRBV19, the J call TRBJ2-7; TRBD2 matches at 13 bases. There are 17 residues in the CDR3. The V gene's germline CDR1 is LNHDA and CDR2 SQIVND (reference sequence). Trimming at V came to 3 bases and at J to 7 bases, leaving 12 bases not matched to a gene.

The V gene is TRBV12-5, the J gene TRBJ1-5; possibly TRBD1 for D (5 bases). The CDR3 totals 15 residues. Germline CDR1 reads LGHNT; CDR2 reads FRNRAP. V dropped 2 bases and J dropped 2 bases, with 10 bases sitting between them. The CDR3 sequence is CASGLPGGGNQPQHF. CDR3 bases: TGTGCTAGTGGTTTGCCGGGGGGGGGCAATCAGCCCCAGCATTTT.

The V and J genes are TRBV7-6 and TRBJ1-1; TRBD1 matches at 8 bases. The germline CDR1 and CDR2 sequences are SGHVS and FNYEAQ. J lost 7 bases, V lost 2 bases, and 18 bases had no gene match. The CDR3 is made up of 18 amino acids. This CDR3 reads CASSLLGPGQVHVGEAFF. In nucleotides, the CDR3 is TGTGCCAGCAGCTTATTGGGACCGGGACAGGTTCATGTCGGTGAAGCTTTCTTT.

The J gene is TRBJ2-7, the V gene TRBV27; 9 bases are a match to TRBD2. This CDR3 comprises 16 residues. CDR1 and CDR2 from the germline V gene are MNHEY and SMNVEV (reference sequence). Trimming removed 5 bases from V and 3 bases from J; junction bases left unmatched: 11. The CDR3 is CASSPTRLADVYEQYF. The CDR3 bases are TGTGCCAGCAGTCCTACGAGACTAGCGGACGTCTACGAGCAGTACTTC.